Shown below are 3 T cell receptor beta chains from a single sample sequenced in a study of blood T cell repertoires in COVID-19. Profiled with immunoSEQ multiplex PCR; TCRdb holds only in-frame clones, not every one. The sample has about 59,000 clones, 90% to 95% seen once. The sample taken for sequencing was peripheral blood. Source of these receptors: a human donor in a cohort sampled during active COVID-19.

The chain uses TRBV30 and TRBJ2-3; 8 nucleotides line up with TRBD2. The CDR3 totals 15 residues. The V gene's germline CDR1 is GTSNPN and CDR2 SVGIG (reference sequence). The ends lost 4 bases at V and 2 bases at J; junction bases unmatched: 8. In nucleotides, the CDR3 is TGTGCCTGGACGGCGGGGGGCTCTACCACAGATACGCAGTATTTT. This sequence encodes CAWTAGGSTTDTQYF. The full variable domain, completed using reference TRBV30 and TRBJ2-3, is SQTIHQWPATLVQPVGSPLSLECTVEGTSNPNLYWYRQAAGRGLQLLFYSVGIGQISSEVPQNLSASRPQDRQFILSSKKLLLSDSGFYLCAWTAGGSTTDTQYFGPGTRLTVL.

This chain joins TRBV5-1 and TRBJ2-7, with 12 bases matching TRBD2. With V trimmed by 4 bases and J by 4 bases, 18 bases remained unmatched. This CDR3 contains 19 residues. CDR1 SGHRS and CDR2 YFSETQ come from the germline V gene. The CDR3 coding sequence is TGCGCCAGCAGCGGAAGAACAGGGGTCTTACTAGCGGGAGGATACGAGCAGTACTTC. This sequence encodes CASSGRTGVLLAGGYEQYF.

This chain uses TRBV19 with TRBJ1-1; tentatively, D is TRBD1 (6 bases). V lost 9 bases and J lost 0, with 14 bases in between. CDR1 is LNHDA and CDR2 is SQIVND in the germline V gene (reference sequence). This CDR3 contains 14 residues. This chain's CDR3 is CASAPQGMNTEAFF. DNA of the CDR3: TGTGCCAGCGCACCACAGGGAATGAACACTGAAGCTTTCTTT.